The subject of this entry is one T cell receptor (beta chain). Cohort allocation depended upon clinical history that participants reported. This specimen comes from a study of blood T cell repertoires in COVID-19. In the source study's methods: Amplifying reference gene primers gave estimates of nucleated cell counts. The assay was immunoSEQ multiplex PCR, and TCRdb's table has in-frame clones only and misses some. Clone size and V and J calls were adopted from that table, with D and trimming inferred from the DNA. The sample comprises 180,000 or so clones, 70% to 80% of which are singletons, and around 14% rests with the top ten. This CDR3 has 16 residues. Germline-derived CDR1 and CDR2 are LNHDA and SQIVND (reference sequence). V was clipped by 5 bases and J by 0 bases, with 13 bases between them.

The sample comprised PBMCs or T cells enriched from blood (not recorded which). This receptor was taken from a man between 60 and 75 years old who had been exposed to COVID-19. The chain links TRBV19 to TRBJ2-2; D not resolved. CDR3 in DNA: TGTGCCAGTAGTCGGGTTGGCCGGGCGAACACCGGGGAGCTGTTTTTT. Translating it yields CASSRVGRANTGELFF.